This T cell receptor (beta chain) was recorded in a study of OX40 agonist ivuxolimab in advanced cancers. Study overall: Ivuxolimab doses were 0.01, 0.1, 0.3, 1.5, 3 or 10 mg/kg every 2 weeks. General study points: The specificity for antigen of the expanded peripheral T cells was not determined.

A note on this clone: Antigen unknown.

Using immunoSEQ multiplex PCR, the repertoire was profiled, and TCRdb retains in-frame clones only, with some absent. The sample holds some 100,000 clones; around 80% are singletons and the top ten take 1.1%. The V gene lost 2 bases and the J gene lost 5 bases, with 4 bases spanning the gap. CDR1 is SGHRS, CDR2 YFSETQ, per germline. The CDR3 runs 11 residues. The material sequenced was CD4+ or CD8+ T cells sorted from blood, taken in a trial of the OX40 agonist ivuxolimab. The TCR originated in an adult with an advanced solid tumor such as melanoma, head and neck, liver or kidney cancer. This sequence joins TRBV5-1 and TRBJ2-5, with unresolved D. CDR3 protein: CASSFEETQYF. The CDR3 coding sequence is TGCGCCAGCAGCTTTGAGGAGACCCAGTACTTC.